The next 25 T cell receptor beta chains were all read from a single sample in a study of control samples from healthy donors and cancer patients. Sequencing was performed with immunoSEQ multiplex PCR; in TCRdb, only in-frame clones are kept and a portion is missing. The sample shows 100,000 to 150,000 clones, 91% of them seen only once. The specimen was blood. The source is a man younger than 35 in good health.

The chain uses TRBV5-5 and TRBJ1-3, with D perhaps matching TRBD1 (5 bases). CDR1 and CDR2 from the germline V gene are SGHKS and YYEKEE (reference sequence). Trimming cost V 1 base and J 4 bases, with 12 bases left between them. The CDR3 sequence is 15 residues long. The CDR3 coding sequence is TGTGCCAGCAGCTTGTCGGGGCCCAGGGGAAACACCATATATTTT. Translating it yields CASSLSGPRGNTIYF.

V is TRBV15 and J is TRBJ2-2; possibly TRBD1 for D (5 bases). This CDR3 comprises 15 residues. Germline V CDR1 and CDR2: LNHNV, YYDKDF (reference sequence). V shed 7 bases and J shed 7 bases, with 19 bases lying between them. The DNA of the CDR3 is TGTGCCACCACCCGATGGGGCGGTTCTGGCGGGGAGCTGTTTTTT. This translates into CATTRWGGSGGELFF.

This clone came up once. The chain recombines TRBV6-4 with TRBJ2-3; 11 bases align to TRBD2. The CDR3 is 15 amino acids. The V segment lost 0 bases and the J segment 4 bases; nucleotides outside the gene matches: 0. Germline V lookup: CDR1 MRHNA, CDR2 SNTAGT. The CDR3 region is CASSDSLAGADTQYF. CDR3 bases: TGTGCCAGCAGTGACTCACTAGCGGGGGCAGATACGCAGTATTTT.

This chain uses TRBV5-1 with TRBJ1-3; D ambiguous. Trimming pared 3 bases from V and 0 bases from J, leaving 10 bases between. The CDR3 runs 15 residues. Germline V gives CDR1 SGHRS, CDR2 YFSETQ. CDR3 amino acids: CASSSPTDSGNTIYF. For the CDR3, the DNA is TGCGCCAGCAGCTCCCCGACCGACTCTGGAAACACCATATATTTT.

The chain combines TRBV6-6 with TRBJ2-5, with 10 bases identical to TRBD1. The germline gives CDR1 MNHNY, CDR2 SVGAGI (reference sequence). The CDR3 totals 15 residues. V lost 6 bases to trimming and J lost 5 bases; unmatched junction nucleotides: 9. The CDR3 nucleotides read TGTGCCAGCAGGGTACTGGGACAGGGGCAGGAGACCCAGTACTTC. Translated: CASRVLGQGQETQYF.

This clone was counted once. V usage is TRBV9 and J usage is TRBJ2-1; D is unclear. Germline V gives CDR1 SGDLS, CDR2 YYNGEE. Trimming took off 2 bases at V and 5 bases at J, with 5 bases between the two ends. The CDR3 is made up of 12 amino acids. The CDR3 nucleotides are TGTGCCAGCAGCGTTACTGACAATGAGCAGTTCTTC. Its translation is CASSVTDNEQFF.

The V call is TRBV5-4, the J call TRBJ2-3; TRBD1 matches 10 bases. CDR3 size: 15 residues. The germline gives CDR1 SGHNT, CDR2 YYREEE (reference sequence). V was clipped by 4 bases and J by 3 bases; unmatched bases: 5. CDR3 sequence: CASSRGQGKTDTQYF. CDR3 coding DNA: TGTGCCAGCAGCCGGGGACAGGGGAAGACAGATACGCAGTATTTT. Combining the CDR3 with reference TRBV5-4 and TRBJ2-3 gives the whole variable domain ETGVTQSPTHLIKTRGQQVTLRCSSQSGHNTVSWYQQALGQGPQFIFQYYREEENGRGNFPPRFSGLQFPNYSSELNVNALELDDSALYLCASSRGQGKTDTQYFGPGTRLTVL.

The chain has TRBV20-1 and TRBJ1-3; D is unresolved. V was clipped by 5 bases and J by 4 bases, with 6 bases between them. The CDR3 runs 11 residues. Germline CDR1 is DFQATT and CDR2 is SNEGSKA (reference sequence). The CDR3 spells CSASDGNTIYF. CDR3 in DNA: TGCAGTGCTTCGGACGGAAACACCATATATTTT.

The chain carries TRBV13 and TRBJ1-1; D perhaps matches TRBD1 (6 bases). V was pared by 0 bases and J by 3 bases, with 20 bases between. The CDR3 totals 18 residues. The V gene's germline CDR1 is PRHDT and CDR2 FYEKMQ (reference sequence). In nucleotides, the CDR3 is TGTGCCAGCAGCTTAGGCGAGGGGGTGATGTTTTCGGACACTGAAGCTTTCTTT. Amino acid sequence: CASSLGEGVMFSDTEAFF.

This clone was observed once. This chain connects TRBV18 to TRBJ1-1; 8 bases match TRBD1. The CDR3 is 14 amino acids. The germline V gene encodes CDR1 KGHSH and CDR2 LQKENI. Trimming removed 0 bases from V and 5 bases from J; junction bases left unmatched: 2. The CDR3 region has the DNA TGTGCCAGCTCACCACCGGACAGGGTTACTGAAGCTTTCTTT. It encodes CASSPPDRVTEAFF.

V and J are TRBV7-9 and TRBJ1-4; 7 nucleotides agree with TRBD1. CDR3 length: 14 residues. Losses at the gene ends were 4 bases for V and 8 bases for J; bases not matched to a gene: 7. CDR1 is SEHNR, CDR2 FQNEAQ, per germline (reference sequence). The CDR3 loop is CASSSQGSNEKLFF. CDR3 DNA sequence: TGTGCCAGCAGCTCACAGGGGTCGAACGAAAAACTGTTTTTT.

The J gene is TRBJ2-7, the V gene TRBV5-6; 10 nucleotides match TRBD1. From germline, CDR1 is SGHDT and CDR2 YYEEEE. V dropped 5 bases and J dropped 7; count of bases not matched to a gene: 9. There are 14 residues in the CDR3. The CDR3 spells CASRHDRGRKEQYF. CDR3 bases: TGTGCCAGCAGACACGACAGGGGGCGGAAGGAGCAGTACTTC.

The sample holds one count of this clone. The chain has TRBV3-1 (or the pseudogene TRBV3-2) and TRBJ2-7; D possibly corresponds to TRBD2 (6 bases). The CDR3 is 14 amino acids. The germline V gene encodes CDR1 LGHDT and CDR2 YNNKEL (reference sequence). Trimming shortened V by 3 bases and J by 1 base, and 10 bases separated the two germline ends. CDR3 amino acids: CASSQTSWSYEQYF. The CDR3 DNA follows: TGTGCCAGCAGCCAGACTAGTTGGTCCTACGAGCAGTACTTC.

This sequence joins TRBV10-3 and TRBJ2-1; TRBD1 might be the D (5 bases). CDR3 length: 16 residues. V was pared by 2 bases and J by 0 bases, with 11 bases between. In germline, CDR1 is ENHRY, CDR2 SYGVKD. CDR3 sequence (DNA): TGTGCCATCAGTGAGCGCGAAAGGGGCTCCTACAATGAGCAGTTCTTC. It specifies CAISERERGSYNEQFF.

For the CDR3, the DNA is TGTGCCAGCAGTACCCGTTCGGCGGGGGACGGCTACGAGCAGTACTTC. It codes for CASSTRSAGDGYEQYF. This chain joins TRBV27 and TRBJ2-7, with 7 nucleotides matching TRBD2. The CDR3 has 16 residues. Trimming cost V 5 bases and J 3 bases; bases outside gene matches: 13. Germline assignment: CDR1 MNHEY and CDR2 SMNVEV (reference sequence).

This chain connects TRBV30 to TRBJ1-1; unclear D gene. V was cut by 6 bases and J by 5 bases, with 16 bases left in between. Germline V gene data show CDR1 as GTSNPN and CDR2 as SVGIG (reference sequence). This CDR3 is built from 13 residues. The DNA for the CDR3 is TGTGCCTGTTCGGACCACTCGAGGACTGAAGCTTTCTTT. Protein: CACSDHSRTEAFF. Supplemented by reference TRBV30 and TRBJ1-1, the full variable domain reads SQTIHQWPATLVQPVGSPLSLECTVEGTSNPNLYWYRQAAGRGLQLLFYSVGIGQISSEVPQNLSASRPQDRQFILSSKKLLLSDSGFYLCACSDHSRTEAFFGQGTRLTVV.

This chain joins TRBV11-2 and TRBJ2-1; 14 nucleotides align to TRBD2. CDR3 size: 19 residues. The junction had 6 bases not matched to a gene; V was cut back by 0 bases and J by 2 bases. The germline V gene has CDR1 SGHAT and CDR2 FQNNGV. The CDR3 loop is CASSLDRGLAGAAYNEQFF. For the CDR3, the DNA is TGTGCCAGCAGCTTAGATCGGGGACTAGCGGGGGCCGCCTACAATGAGCAGTTCTTC.

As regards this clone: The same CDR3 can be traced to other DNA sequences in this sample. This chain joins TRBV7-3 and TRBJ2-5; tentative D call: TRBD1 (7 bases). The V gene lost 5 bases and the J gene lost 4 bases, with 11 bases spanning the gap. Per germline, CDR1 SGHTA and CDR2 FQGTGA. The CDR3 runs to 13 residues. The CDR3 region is CASSPQGGETQYF. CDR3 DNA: TGTGCCAGCAGCCCGCAGGGGGGAGAGACCCAGTACTTC.

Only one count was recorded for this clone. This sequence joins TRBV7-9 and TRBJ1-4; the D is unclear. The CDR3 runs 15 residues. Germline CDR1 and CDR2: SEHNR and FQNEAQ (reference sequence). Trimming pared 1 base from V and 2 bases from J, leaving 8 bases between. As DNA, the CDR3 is TGTGCCAGCAGCTTAGGGACGGATACTAATGAAAAACTGTTTTTT. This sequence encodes CASSLGTDTNEKLFF.

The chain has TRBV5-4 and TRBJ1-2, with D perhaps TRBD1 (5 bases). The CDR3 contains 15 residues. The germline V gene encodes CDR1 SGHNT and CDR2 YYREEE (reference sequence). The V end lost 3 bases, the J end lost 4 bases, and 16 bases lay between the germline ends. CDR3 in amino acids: CASSSGPSAPYGYTF. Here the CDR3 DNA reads TGTGCCAGCAGCTCGGGGCCTTCTGCCCCCTATGGCTACACCTTC.

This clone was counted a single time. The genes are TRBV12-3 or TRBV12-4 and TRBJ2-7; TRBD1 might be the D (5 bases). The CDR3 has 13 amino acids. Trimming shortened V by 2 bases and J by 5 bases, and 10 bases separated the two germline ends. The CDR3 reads CASSLRAGNEQYF. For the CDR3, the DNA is TGTGCCAGCAGTTTAAGGGCAGGGAACGAGCAGTACTTC.

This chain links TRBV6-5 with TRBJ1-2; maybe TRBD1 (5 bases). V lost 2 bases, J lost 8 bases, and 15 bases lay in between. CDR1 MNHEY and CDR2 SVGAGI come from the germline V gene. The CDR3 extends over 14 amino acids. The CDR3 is CASSYLGTARGYTF. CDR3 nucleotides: TGTGCCAGCAGTTACCTTGGGACCGCAAGGGGCTACACCTTC.

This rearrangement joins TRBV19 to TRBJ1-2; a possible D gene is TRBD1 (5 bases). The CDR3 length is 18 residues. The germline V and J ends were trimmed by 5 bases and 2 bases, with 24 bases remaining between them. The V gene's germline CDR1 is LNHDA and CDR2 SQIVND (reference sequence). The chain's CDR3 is CASSSDFPGSILNYGYTF. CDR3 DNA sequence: TGTGCCAGTAGTTCTGATTTTCCAGGGAGTATACTAAACTATGGCTACACCTTC.

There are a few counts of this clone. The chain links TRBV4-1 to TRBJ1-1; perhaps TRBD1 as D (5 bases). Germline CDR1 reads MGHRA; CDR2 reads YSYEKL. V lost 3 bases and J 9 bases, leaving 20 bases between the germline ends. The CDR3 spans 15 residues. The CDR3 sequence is CASSQGTETGSQAFF. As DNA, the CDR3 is TGCGCCAGCAGCCAGGGAACCGAAACAGGTTCCCAAGCTTTCTTT.

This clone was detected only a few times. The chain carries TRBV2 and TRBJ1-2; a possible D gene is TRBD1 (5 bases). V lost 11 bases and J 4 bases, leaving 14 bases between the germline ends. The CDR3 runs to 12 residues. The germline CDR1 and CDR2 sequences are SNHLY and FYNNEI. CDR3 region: CAGDGGSYGYTF. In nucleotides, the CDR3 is TGTGCCGGGGACGGAGGGTCCTATGGCTACACCTTC.